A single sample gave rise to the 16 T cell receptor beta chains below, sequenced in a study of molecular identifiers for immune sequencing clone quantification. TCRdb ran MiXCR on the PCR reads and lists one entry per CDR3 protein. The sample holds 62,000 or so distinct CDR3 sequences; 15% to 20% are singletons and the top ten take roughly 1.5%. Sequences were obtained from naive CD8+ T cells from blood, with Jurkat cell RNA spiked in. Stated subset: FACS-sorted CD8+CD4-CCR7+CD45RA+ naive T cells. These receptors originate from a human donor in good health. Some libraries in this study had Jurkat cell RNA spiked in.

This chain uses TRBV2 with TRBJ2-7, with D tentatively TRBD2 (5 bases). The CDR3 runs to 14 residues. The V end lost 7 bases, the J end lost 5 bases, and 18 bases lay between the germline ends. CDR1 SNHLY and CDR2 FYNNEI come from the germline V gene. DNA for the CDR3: TGTGCCAGCATCCCTTCCGCGGGCTTAAACGAGCAGTACTTC. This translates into CASIPSAGLNEQYF.

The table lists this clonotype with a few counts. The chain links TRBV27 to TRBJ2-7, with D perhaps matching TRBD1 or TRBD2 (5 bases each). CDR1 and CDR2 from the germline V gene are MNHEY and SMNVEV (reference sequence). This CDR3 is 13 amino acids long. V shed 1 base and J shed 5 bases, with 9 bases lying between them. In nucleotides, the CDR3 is TGTGCCAGCAGTTTATTGGGACGGGACGAGCAGTACTTC. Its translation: CASSLLGRDEQYF.

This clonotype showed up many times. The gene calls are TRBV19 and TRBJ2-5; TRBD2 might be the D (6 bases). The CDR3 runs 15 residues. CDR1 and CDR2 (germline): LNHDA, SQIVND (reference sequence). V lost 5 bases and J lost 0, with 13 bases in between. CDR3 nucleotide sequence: TGTGCCAGTAGTGCGGGACTGAACTACCAAGAGACCCAGTACTTC. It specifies CASSAGLNYQETQYF.

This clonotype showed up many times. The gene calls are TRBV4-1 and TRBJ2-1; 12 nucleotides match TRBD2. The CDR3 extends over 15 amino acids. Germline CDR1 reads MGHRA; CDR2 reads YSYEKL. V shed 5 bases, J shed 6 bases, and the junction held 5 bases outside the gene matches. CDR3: CASSLTSGSFNEQFF. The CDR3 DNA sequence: TGCGCCAGCAGCTTGACTAGCGGGAGTTTCAATGAGCAGTTCTTC.

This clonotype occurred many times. The CDR3 here is CASRPQGLMPEAFF. CDR3 coding DNA: TGTGCCAGCAGACCCCAGGGGCTGATGCCTGAAGCTTTCTTT. The chain uses TRBV7-9 and TRBJ1-1; TRBD1 is a possible D gene (6 bases). Germline V gene data show CDR1 as SEHNR and CDR2 as FQNEAQ (reference sequence). CDR3 length: 14 residues. V was shortened by 6 bases and J by 6 bases, with 17 bases between the two germline ends.

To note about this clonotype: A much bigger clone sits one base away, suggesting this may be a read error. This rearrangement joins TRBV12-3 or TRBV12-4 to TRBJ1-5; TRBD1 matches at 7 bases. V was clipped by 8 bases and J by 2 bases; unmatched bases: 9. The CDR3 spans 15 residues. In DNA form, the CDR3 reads TGTGCCAGCGGTTCGGGACAGCGACGCAATCAGCCCCAGCATTTT. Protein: CASGSGQRRNQPQHF.

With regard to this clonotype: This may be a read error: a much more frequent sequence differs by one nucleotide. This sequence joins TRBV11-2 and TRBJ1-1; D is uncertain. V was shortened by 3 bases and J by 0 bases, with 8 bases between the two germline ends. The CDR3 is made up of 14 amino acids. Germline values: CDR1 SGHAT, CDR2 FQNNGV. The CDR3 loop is CASSFLQLNTEAFF. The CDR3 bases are TGTGCCAGCAGCTTTTTACAGTTGAACACTGAAGCTTTCTTT.

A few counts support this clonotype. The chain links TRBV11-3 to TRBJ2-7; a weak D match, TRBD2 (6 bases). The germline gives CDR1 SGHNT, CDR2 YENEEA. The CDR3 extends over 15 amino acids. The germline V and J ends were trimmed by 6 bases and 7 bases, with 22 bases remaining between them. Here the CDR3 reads CASSRLEGHQREQYF. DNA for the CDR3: TGTGCCAGCAGTCGTCTGGAGGGTCATCAACGGGAGCAGTACTTC. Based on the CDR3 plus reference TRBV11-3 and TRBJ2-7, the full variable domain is EAGVVQSPRYKIIEKKQPVAFWCNPISGHNTLYWYLQNLGQGPELLIRYENEEAVDDSQLPKDRFSAERLKGVDSTLKIQPAELGDSAVYLCASSRLEGHQREQYFGPGTRLTVT.

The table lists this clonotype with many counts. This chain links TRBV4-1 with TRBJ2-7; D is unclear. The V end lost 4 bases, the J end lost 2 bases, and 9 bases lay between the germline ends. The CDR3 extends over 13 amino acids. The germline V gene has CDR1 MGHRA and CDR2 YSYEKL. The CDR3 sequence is CASSPTETYEQYF. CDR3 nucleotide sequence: TGCGCCAGCAGCCCCACCGAAACCTACGAGCAGTACTTC.

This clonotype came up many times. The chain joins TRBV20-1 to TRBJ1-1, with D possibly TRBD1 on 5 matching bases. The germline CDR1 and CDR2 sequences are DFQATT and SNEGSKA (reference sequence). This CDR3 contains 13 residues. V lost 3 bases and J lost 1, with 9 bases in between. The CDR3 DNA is TGCAGTGCTAGCTGGGACCGGAACACTGAAGCTTTCTTT. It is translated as CSASWDRNTEAFF.

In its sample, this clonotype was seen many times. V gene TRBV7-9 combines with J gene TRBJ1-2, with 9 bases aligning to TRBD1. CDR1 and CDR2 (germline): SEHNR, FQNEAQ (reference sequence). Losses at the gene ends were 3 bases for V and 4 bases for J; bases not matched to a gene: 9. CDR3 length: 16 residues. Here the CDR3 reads CASSFSPGTGTYGYTF. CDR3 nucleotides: TGTGCCAGCAGCTTCAGTCCCGGGACAGGGACCTATGGCTACACCTTC.

The CDR3 DNA reads as TGTGCCAGCCAACCAGGGGGACGTTTTCAGCCCCAGCATTTT. As protein: CASQPGGRFQPQHF. The chain has TRBV19 and TRBJ1-5; TRBD1 aligns across 7 bases. CDR1 and CDR2 (germline): LNHDA, SQIVND (reference sequence). This CDR3 contains 14 residues. Trimming removed 9 bases from V and 6 bases from J; junction bases left unmatched: 11.

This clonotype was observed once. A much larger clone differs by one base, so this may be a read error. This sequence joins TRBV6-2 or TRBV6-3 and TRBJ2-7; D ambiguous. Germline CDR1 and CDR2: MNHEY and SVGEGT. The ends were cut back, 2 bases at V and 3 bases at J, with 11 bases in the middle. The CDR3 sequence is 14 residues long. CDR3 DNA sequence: TGTGCCAGCAGTTACGGACGGCTATACTACGAGCAGTACTTC. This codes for CASSYGRLYYEQYF.

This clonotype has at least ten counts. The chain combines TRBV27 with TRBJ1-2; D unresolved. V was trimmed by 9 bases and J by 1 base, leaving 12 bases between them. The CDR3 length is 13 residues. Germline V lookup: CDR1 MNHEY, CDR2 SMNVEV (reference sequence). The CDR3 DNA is TGTGCCAGTTCCCTTCGGTTTAACTATGGCTACACCTTC. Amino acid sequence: CASSLRFNYGYTF.

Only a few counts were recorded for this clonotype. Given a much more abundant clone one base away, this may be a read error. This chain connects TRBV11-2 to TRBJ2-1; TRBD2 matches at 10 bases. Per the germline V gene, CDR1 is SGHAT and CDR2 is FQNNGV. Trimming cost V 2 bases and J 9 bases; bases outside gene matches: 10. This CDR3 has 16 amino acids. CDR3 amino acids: CASSLILTSGEVEQFF. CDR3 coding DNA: TGTGCCAGCAGCTTAATCCTTACTAGCGGGGAGGTTGAGCAGTTCTTC.

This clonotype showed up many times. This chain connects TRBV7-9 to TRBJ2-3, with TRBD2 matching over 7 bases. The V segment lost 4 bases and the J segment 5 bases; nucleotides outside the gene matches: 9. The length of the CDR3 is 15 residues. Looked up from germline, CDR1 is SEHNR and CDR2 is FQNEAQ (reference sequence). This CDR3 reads CASSSKREVGDTQYF. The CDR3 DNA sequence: TGTGCCAGCAGCTCGAAGCGGGAAGTGGGAGATACGCAGTATTTT.